These 8 T cell receptor beta chains came from one sample sequenced in a study of blood T cell repertoires in COVID-19. The repertoire was sequenced with immunoSEQ multiplex PCR; TCRdb's copy has only in-frame clones and lacks some. The data hold about 110,000 clones, with approximately 67% observed a single time. The sequenced sample consisted of peripheral blood. These TCRs come from a woman aged 55 to 70 with acute or convalescent COVID-19.

The V and J genes are TRBV9 and TRBJ1-1; D is possibly TRBD1 (5 bases). The germline V gene encodes CDR1 SGDLS and CDR2 YYNGEE. Trimming pared 4 bases from V and 4 bases from J, leaving 14 bases between. The CDR3 covers 14 residues. For the CDR3, the DNA is TGTGCCAGCAGCCCCACCGACAGATTCACTGAAGCTTTCTTT. It yields the protein CASSPTDRFTEAFF.

This clone has only one observation. This chain joins TRBV9 and TRBJ2-5; 13 bases are shared with TRBD2. Germline V lookup: CDR1 SGDLS, CDR2 YYNGEE. Trimming took 0 bases from V and 6 from J; bases not matched to a gene: 2. CDR3 length equals 15 residues. DNA of the CDR3: TGTGCCAGCAGCGTAGGACTAGCGGGGGGACAGACCCAGTACTTC. Translation: CASSVGLAGGQTQYF.

The J gene is TRBJ1-2, the V gene TRBV19; D is unclear. CDR1 and CDR2 (germline): LNHDA, SQIVND (reference sequence). This CDR3 region has 14 residues. V lost 3 bases and J lost 0, with 8 bases in between. This CDR3 is CASSIEQTNYGYTF. CDR3 in DNA: TGTGCCAGTAGTATTGAACAGACTAACTATGGCTACACCTTC.

Concerning this clone itself: Germline is not matched at one junction end, which may reflect a read error. This sequence joins TRBV7-2 and TRBJ1-1; D remains unclear. This CDR3 spans 13 amino acids. CDR1 SGHTA and CDR2 FQGNSA come from the germline V gene. CDR3 protein: CASRPLQNAEAFF. CDR3 nucleotides: TGTGCCAGCAGGCCTCTCCAGAACGCTGAAGCTTTCTTT.

V usage is TRBV12-5 and J usage is TRBJ2-1; 9 nucleotides line up with TRBD2. J gave up 12 bases and V 6 bases, and 3 bases lay outside the gene matches. This CDR3 is built from 11 residues. Looked up from germline, CDR1 is LGHNT and CDR2 is FRNRAP. The DNA for the CDR3 is TGTGCTAGTGGCCTGGGACTAGCGCAGTTCTTC. This sequence encodes CASGLGLAQFF.

As to this clone: One junction end disagrees with the germline gene, perhaps due to a read error. The V call is TRBV12-3 or TRBV12-4, the J call TRBJ1-1, with 8 bases fitting TRBD1. The CDR3 sequence is 11 residues long. In nucleotides, the CDR3 is TGTGCCAGCAGCTTAGGACAGGGAGGTTTCTTT. Protein sequence: CASSLGQGGFF.

The chain couples TRBV3-1 (or the pseudogene TRBV3-2) to TRBJ1-2; no clear D. V was shortened by 4 bases and J by 4 bases, with 16 bases between the two germline ends. The CDR3 sequence is 15 residues long. The germline CDR1 and CDR2 sequences are LGHDT and YNNKEL (reference sequence). In DNA, the CDR3 is TGTGCCAGCAGCCCCAGTGGGCAGTTGAGCTATGGCTACACCTTC. This gives the protein CASSPSGQLSYGYTF.

The chain links TRBV5-4 to TRBJ1-2; 12 nucleotides align to TRBD1. Germline loops: CDR1 SGHNT, CDR2 YYREEE (reference sequence). The CDR3 is made up of 17 amino acids. V gave up 0 bases and J gave up 7 bases; unmatched junction bases: 10. CDR3: CASSLATPGQGAFGYTF. In DNA form, the CDR3 reads TGTGCCAGCAGCTTGGCAACTCCGGGACAGGGGGCGTTTGGCTACACCTTC. Complete variable domain (other parts from reference TRBV5-4 and TRBJ1-2): ETGVTQSPTHLIKTRGQQVTLRCSSQSGHNTVSWYQQALGQGPQFIFQYYREEENGRGNFPPRFSGLQFPNYSSELNVNALELDDSALYLCASSLATPGQGAFGYTFGSGTRLTVV.